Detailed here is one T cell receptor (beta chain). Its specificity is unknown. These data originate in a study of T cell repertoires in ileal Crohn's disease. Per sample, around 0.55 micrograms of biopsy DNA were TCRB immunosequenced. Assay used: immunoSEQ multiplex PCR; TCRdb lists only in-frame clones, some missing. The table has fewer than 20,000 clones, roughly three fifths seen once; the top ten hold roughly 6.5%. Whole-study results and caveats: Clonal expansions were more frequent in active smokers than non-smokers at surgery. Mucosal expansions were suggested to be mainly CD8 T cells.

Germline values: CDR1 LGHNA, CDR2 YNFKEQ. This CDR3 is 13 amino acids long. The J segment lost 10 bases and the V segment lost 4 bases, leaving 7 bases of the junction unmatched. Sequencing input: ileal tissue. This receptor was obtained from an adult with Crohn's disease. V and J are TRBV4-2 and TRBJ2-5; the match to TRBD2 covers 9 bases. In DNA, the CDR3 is TGTGCCAGCAGCCCTAGACTAGCGGAGGACCAGTACTTC. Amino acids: CASSPRLAEDQYF.